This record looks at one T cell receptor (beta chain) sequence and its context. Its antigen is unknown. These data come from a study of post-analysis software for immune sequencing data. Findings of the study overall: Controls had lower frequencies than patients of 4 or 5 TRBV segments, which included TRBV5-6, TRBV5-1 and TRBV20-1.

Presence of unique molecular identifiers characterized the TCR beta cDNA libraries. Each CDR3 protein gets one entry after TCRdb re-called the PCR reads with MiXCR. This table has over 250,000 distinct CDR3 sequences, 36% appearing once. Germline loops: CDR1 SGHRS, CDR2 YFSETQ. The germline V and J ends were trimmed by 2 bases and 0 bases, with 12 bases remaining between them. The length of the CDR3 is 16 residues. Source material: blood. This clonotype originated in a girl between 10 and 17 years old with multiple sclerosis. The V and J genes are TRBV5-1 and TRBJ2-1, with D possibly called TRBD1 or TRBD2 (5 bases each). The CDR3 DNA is TGCGCCAGCAGCTTAGGGACCCTTATCTCCTACAATGAGCAGTTCTTC. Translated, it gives CASSLGTLISYNEQFF.